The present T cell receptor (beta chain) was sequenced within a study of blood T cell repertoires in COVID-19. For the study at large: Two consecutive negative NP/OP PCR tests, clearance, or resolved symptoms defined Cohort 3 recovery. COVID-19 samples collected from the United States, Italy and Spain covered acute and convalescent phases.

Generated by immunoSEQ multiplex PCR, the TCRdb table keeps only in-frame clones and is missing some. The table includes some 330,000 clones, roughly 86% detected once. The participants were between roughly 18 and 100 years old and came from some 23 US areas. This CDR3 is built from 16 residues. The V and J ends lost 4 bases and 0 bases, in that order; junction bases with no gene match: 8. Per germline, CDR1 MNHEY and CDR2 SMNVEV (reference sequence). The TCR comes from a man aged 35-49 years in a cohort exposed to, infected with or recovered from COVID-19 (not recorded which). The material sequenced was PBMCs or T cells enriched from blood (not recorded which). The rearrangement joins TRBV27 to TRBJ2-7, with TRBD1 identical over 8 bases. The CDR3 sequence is CASSSRGQGRSYEQYF. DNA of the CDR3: TGTGCCAGCAGTTCCCGCGGACAGGGCCGCTCCTACGAGCAGTACTTC.